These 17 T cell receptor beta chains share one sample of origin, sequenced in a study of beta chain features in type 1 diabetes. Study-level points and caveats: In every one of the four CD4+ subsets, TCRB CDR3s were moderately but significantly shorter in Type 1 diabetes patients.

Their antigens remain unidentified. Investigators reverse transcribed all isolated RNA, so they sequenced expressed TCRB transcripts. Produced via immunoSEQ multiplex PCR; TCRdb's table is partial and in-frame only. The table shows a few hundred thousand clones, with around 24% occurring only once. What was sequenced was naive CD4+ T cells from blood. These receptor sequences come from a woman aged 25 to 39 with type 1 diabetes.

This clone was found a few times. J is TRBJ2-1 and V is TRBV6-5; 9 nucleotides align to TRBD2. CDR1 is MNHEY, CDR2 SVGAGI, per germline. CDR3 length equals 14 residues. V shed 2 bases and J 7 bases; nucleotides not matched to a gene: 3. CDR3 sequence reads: CASSYPGLANEQFF. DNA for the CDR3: TGTGCCAGCAGTTACCCGGGACTAGCAAATGAGCAGTTCTTC.

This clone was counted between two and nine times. The CDR3 coding sequence is TGCAGCGTCGACTGGCGGCCAGAGAACACTGAAGCTTTCTTT. Encoded protein: CSVDWRPENTEAFF. The chain links TRBV29-1 to TRBJ1-1; D ambiguous. The CDR3 loop spans 14 amino acids. The V end was cut by 6 bases, the J end by 1 base, with 15 bases between. The germline V gene encodes CDR1 SQVTM and CDR2 ANQGSEA. The whole variable domain, filled in from reference TRBV29-1 and TRBJ1-1, reads SAVISQKPSRDICQRGTSLTIQCQVDSQVTMMFWYRQQPGQSLTLIATANQGSEATYESGFVIDKFPISRPNLTFSTLTVSNMSPEDSSIYLCSVDWRPENTEAFFGQGTRLTVV.

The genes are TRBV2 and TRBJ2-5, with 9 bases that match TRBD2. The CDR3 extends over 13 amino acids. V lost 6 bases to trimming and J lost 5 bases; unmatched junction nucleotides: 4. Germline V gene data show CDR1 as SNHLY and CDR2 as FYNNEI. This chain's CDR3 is CASSWLAGETQYF. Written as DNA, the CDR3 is TGTGCCAGCAGCTGGCTAGCGGGGGAGACCCAGTACTTC.

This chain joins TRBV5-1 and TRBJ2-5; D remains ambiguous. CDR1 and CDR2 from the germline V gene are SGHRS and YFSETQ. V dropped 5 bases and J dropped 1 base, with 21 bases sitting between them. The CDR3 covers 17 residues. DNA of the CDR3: TGCGCCAGCAGTAGAGGCCCCTCTAACTTTCCCCAAGAGACCCAGTACTTC. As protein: CASSRGPSNFPQETQYF.

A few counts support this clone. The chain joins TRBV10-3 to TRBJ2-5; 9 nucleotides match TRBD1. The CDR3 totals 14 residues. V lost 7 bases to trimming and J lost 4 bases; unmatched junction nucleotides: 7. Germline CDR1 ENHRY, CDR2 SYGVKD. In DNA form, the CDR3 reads TGTGCCATCAAACCCGGGACAGGGCCAGAGACCCAGTACTTC. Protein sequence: CAIKPGTGPETQYF.

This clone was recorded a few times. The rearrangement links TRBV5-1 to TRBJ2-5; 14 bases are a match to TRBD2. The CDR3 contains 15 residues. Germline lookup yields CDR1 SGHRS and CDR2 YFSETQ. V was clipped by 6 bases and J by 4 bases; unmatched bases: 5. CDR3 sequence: CASTTGTSGRETQYF. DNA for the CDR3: TGCGCCAGCACCACCGGGACTAGCGGGAGAGAGACCCAGTACTTC.

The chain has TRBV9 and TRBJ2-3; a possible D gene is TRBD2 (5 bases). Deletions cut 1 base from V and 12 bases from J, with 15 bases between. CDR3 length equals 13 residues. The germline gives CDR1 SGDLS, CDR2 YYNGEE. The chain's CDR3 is CASSVLDGRVQYF. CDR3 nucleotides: TGTGCCAGCAGCGTACTAGATGGGCGGGTACAGTATTTT. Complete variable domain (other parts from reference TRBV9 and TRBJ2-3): DSGVTQTPKHLITATGQRVTLRCSPRSGDLSVYWYQQSLDQGLQFLIQYYNGEERAKGNILERFSAQQFPDLHSELNLSSLELGDSALYFCASSVLDGRVQYFGPGTRLTVL.

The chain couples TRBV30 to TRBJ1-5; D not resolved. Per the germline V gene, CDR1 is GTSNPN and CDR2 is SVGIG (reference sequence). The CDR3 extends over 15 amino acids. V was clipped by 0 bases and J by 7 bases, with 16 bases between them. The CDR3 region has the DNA TGTGCCTGGAGTGTAGCCGGAGGAGGGAACCAGCCCCAGCATTTT. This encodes CAWSVAGGGNQPQHF.

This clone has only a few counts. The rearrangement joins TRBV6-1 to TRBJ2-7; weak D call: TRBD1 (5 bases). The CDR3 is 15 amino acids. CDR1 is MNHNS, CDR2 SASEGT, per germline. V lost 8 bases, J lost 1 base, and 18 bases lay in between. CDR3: CASGPIQGRSYEQYF. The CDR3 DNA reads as TGTGCCAGCGGGCCTATCCAGGGAAGGTCCTACGAGCAGTACTTC.

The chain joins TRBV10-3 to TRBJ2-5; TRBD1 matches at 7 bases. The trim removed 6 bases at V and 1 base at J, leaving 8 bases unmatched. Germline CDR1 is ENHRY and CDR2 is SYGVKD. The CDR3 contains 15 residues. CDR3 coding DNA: TGTGCCATCAGGGAGCCCGGGACAGCCCAAGAGACCCAGTACTTC. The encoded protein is CAIREPGTAQETQYF.

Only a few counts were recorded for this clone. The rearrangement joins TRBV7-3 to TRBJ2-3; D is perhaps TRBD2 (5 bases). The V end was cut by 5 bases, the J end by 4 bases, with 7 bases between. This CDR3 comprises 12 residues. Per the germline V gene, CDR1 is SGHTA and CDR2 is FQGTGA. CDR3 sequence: CASSPGSDTQYF. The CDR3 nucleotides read TGTGCCAGCAGCCCGGGGTCAGATACGCAGTATTTT.

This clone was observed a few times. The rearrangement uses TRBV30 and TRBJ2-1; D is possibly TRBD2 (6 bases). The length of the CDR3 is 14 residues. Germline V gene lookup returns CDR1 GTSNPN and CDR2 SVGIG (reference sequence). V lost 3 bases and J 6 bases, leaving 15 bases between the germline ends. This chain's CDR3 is CAWSQWGRSNEQFF. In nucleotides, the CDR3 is TGTGCCTGGAGCCAATGGGGGAGGTCCAATGAGCAGTTCTTC.

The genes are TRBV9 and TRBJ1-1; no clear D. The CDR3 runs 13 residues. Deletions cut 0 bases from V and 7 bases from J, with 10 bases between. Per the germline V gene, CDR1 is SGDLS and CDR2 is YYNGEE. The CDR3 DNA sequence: TGTGCCAGCAGCGTAGTTCCAGGCTATGAAGCTTTCTTT. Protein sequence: CASSVVPGYEAFF.

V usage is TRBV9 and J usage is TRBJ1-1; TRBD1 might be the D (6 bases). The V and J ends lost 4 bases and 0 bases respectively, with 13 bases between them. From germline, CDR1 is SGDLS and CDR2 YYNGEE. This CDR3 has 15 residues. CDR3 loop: CASSPRTAMNTEAFF. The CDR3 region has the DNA TGTGCCAGCAGCCCCCGGACAGCTATGAACACTGAAGCTTTCTTT.

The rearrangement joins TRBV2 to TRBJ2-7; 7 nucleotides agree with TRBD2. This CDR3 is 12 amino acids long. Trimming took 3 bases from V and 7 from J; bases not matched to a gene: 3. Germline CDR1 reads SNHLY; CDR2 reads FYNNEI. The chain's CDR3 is CASSEIGGEQYF. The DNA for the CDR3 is TGTGCCAGCAGTGAGATCGGGGGGGAGCAGTACTTC.

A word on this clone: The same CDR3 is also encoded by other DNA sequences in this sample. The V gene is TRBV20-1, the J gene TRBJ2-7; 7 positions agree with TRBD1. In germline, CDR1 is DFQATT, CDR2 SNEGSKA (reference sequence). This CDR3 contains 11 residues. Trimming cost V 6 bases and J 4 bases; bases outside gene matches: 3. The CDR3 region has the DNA TGCAGTGCCAACAGGGGTTACGAGCAGTACTTC. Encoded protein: CSANRGYEQYF.

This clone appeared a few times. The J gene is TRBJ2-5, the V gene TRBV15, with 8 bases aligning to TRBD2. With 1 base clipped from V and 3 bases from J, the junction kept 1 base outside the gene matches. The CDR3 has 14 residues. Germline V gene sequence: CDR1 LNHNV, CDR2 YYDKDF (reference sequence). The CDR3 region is CATSRAGGEETQYF. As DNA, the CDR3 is TGTGCCACCAGCAGAGCGGGAGGGGAAGAGACCCAGTACTTC.